The sequence of this TCR beta chain was determined in a study of CD8 T cells in ankylosing spondylitis listed by TCRdb under 2017. With respect to the entire study: T cell receptor beta repertoires were profiled in healthy donors and ankylosing spondylitis patients so that disease-linked TCR variants could be found. Peripheral blood was sampled, and synovial fluid was additionally collected from ankylosing spondylitis patients. In total, the full study cohort was made up of 100 to 140 healthy donors and 25 or so ankylosing spondylitis patients. Overall results and qualifications from the work: Blood from ankylosing spondylitis patients appeared to be characterized by a TCR beta motif made up of several highly homologous amino acid variants. A CD8+ phenotype was shown by the disease-linked clones, which were found at relatively low frequencies in peripheral blood. Some of the motif variants had been reported before in the synovial fluid and blood of reactive arthritis patients, a finding that suggests common disease-initiation mechanisms. The disease-linked clones were reported to be significantly enriched in matched synovial fluid samples from ankylosing spondylitis patients.

Cut back by 2 bases and 9 bases, the V and J ends lie 11 bases apart. CDR1 and CDR2 are read off the germline V gene as SGHDN and FVKESK. Including the terminal cysteine and phenylalanine, the CDR3 comprises 13 residues. The retained sequence is limited to the CDR3, 39 bases, with the frame set at the first base. This clonotype showed up just a few times. No antigen is known for it. Base-call qualities are not available, and no considerably larger clone is one nucleotide away. Sequenced on an Illumina HiSeq 2500. Quantitative 5'-RACE with molecular barcodes was used to prepare TCR beta libraries. Concerning the study's data processing: A new computational method, built on a probabilistic model of VDJ rearrangement, was used to identify disease-linked TCR variants. TCRdb ran its own pipeline on the public reads, namely fastp trimming at Q25 and MiXCR clone calling, and kept in-frame beta chains. When rows share a CDR3 protein, they turn into one entry using the most common DNA and genes. Clone size and V and J calls follow TCRdb, not the original study. Present in this sample are 300,000 to 350,000 distinct CDR3 sequences, about 15% of which were seen just once. The ten largest clones add up to approximately 0.99% of the sample.

The sample comprised blood, either unsorted or a sorted T cell fraction (not recorded which). This sequence was found in a male donor with ankylosing spondylitis or in good health (not recorded which). This receptor chain uses TRBV14 and TRBJ2-1; the D segment could be TRBD1, given 6 matching bases. The DNA sequence is given as TGTGCCAGCAGCCAACCAACAGGGACTGAGCAGTTCTTC. Its amino acids are CASSQPTGTEQFF.